Below are 14 T cell receptor beta chains sequenced from a single sample in a study of blood T cell repertoires in COVID-19. Sequencing was performed with immunoSEQ multiplex PCR; in TCRdb, only in-frame clones are kept and a portion is missing. The repertoire has 130,000 or so clones, around 81% of them found once; the top ten carry over 7.5%. Sequenced sample: peripheral blood. The origin of the receptors is a woman aged 60-75 years with active or convalescent COVID-19.

The chain carries TRBV5-1 and TRBJ2-2; 7 bases map to TRBD2. Germline CDR1 is SGHRS and CDR2 is YFSETQ. J lost 5 bases, V lost 4 bases, and 8 bases had no gene match. The CDR3 extends over 15 amino acids. The CDR3 nucleotides are TGCGCCAGCAGCCCGCGGGGAGGGGAAACCGGGGAGCTGTTTTTT. It codes for CASSPRGGETGELFF.

This clone has a single count. V gene TRBV6-5 combines with J gene TRBJ2-3; maybe TRBD2 (5 bases). The germline V and J ends were trimmed by 7 bases and 1 base, with 9 bases remaining between them. Germline values: CDR1 MNHEY, CDR2 SVGAGI. This CDR3 comprises 13 residues. The CDR3 nucleotides read TGTGCCAGCATGAGGGATGGCACAGATACGCAGTATTTT. Translation gives CASMRDGTDTQYF.

The chain employs TRBV19 and TRBJ1-1, with 10 bases lining up with TRBD1. Germline CDR1 reads LNHDA; CDR2 reads SQIVND (reference sequence). After removal of 5 bases from V and 2 bases from J, the junction contained 8 bases not matched to a gene. The length of the CDR3 is 16 residues. CDR3 DNA sequence: TGTGCCAGTAGTCTAAGGACAGGGGGAGAAAACACTGAAGCTTTCTTT. Encoded protein: CASSLRTGGENTEAFF.

The rearrangement uses TRBV5-1 and TRBJ1-1; unclear D gene. Germline V gene lookup returns CDR1 SGHRS and CDR2 YFSETQ. CDR3 length equals 13 residues. The V end was cut by 5 bases, the J end by 1 base, with 9 bases between. CDR3 residues: CASSYYRNTEAFF. The CDR3 DNA follows: TGCGCCAGCAGTTATTACAGGAACACTGAAGCTTTCTTT.

This chain links TRBV19 with TRBJ1-5; 7 bases fit TRBD1. The J segment lost 2 bases and the V segment lost 6 bases, leaving 16 bases of the junction unmatched. CDR3 size: 18 residues. Germline CDR1 is LNHDA and CDR2 is SQIVND (reference sequence). In nucleotides, the CDR3 is TGTGCCAGTAGCCACTTGTCAGACAGGGCCTGGGGCAATCAGCCCCAGCATTTT. It translates to CASSHLSDRAWGNQPQHF.

The table lists this clone with a few counts. CDR3 DNA: TGTGCCGTCGACACCAACACTGAAGCTTTCTTT. As protein: CAVDTNTEAFF. V gene TRBV28 combines with J gene TRBJ1-1; D unclear. V was cut by 11 bases and J by 2 bases, with 9 bases left in between. Looked up from germline, CDR1 is MDHEN and CDR2 is SYDVKM. There are 11 residues in the CDR3.

The chain employs TRBV5-1 and TRBJ2-3, with 16 bases aligning to TRBD2. The CDR3 is made up of 17 amino acids. CDR1 and CDR2 (germline): SGHRS, YFSETQ. The V and J ends lost 4 bases and 4 bases, in that order; junction bases with no gene match: 6. Here the CDR3 reads CASSGTSGGASADTQYF. CDR3 DNA: TGCGCCAGCAGCGGGACTAGCGGGGGGGCGTCCGCAGATACGCAGTATTTT.

The rearrangement uses TRBV3-1 (or the pseudogene TRBV3-2) and TRBJ2-7; 7 nucleotides match TRBD1. This CDR3 is built from 15 residues. Germline V gene lookup returns CDR1 LGHDT and CDR2 YNNKEL (reference sequence). V was clipped by 4 bases and J by 0 bases; unmatched bases: 6. The CDR3 bases are TGTGCCAGCAGCCTTCCCGGGACAGCCTCCTACGAGCAGTACTTC. This codes for CASSLPGTASYEQYF.

This clone showed up just a few times. The rearrangement joins TRBV6-5 to TRBJ2-7; 10 bases are a match to TRBD2. In germline, CDR1 is MNHEY, CDR2 SVGAGI. The CDR3 has 15 amino acids. Unmatched junction bases numbered 8, after V lost 5 bases and J lost 4 bases. As DNA, the CDR3 is TGTGCCAGCAGTAAGCCCGGACTAGCGGTTTACGAGCAGTACGTC. Protein product: CASSKPGLAVYEQYV.

The chain links TRBV5-1 to TRBJ1-6, with D possibly being TRBD1 (5 bases). V was clipped by 0 bases and J by 9 bases, with 10 bases between them. The germline V gene encodes CDR1 SGHRS and CDR2 YFSETQ. This CDR3 contains 14 residues. CDR3 sequence: CASSLVGDSSPLHF. CDR3 DNA sequence: TGCGCCAGCAGCTTGGTGGGTGACAGTTCACCCCTCCACTTT.

The rearrangement uses TRBV6-5 and TRBJ1-3; 8 bases line up with TRBD1. The ends lost 4 bases at V and 5 bases at J; junction bases unmatched: 7. The CDR3 loop spans 15 amino acids. Germline loops: CDR1 MNHEY, CDR2 SVGAGI. CDR3: CASSSDRGARNTIYF. CDR3 nucleotides: TGTGCCAGCAGTTCAGACAGGGGAGCGAGAAACACCATATATTTT.

V usage is TRBV7-2 and J usage is TRBJ2-2, with 8 bases aligning to TRBD2. Unmatched junction bases numbered 15, after V lost 2 bases and J lost 4 bases. CDR3 length: 19 amino acids. Germline V lookup: CDR1 SGHTA, CDR2 FQGNSA. The CDR3 nucleotides are TGTGCCAGCAGCTTAAGGGCTAGCGGGCAACTATCATCCACCGGGGAGCTGTTTTTT. Translation: CASSLRASGQLSSTGELFF. Based on the CDR3 plus reference TRBV7-2 and TRBJ2-2, the full variable domain is GAGVSQSPSNKVTEKGKDVELRCDPISGHTALYWYRQSLGQGLEFLIYFQGNSAPDKSGLPSDRFSAERTGGSVSTLTIQRTQQEDSAVYLCASSLRASGQLSSTGELFFGEGSRLTVL.

The V and J genes are TRBV5-8 and TRBJ1-5; D might be TRBD1 (5 bases). Germline V gene data show CDR1 as SGHTS and CDR2 as YDEGEE. Trimming removed 2 bases from V and 4 bases from J, with 10 bases in between. This CDR3 is built from 14 residues. The CDR3 coding sequence is TGTGCCAGCAGCTTTGGGGCTCCTAATCAGCCCCAGCATTTT. This translates into CASSFGAPNQPQHF.

CDR3 DNA sequence: TGTGCCAGCCGTAGACAGTACAATGAGCAGTTCTTC. Amino acids: CASRRQYNEQFF. V usage is TRBV27 and J usage is TRBJ2-1; tentative D call: TRBD1 (5 bases). Looked up from germline, CDR1 is MNHEY and CDR2 is SMNVEV (reference sequence). This CDR3 comprises 12 residues. V was trimmed by 8 bases and J by 4 bases, leaving 9 bases between them.